The clone carrying this T cell receptor beta chain was counted only a few times. Its matching antigen is unknown. The sample originates from a study of blood T cells in healthy people across ages. This CDR3 has 17 residues. V dropped 2 bases and J dropped 1 base, with 17 bases sitting between them. General study results and limits: PBMCs that were unsorted prevented a conclusive naive versus antigen-experienced comparison.

A J-beta primer mix and a sample-barcoded 5' primer were used in a second PCR of roughly 6 to 11 cycles. TCRdb used MiXCR to reprocess the 5' RACE reads, holding one entry per CDR3 protein. Counted here are fewer than 1.5 million distinct CDR3 sequences, around 39% occurring once; the ten biggest clones make up approximately 7.9%. The V call is TRBV12-3 or TRBV12-4, the J call TRBJ2-5; D might be TRBD1 or TRBD2, each matching 5 bases. The sample comprised blood. The clonotype comes from a young woman in good health. The CDR3 spells CASSLRGAGTLQETQYF. The DNA of the CDR3 is TGTGCCAGCAGTTTAAGGGGTGCCGGGACCCTCCAAGAGACCCAGTACTTC.